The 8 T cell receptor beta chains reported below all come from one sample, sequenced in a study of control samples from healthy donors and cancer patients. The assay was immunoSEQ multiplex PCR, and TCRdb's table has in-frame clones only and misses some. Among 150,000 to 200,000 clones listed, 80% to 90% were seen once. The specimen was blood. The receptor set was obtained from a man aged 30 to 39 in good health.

CDR3 sequence: CASSFSQSSDTQYF. CDR3 bases: TGTGCCAGCAGTTTTTCTCAATCGAGTGATACGCAGTATTTT. J is TRBJ2-3 and V is TRBV28, with D hard to call. V lost 3 bases, J lost 6 bases, and 13 bases lay in between. Germline CDR1 MDHEN, CDR2 SYDVKM. The CDR3 is 14 residues long.

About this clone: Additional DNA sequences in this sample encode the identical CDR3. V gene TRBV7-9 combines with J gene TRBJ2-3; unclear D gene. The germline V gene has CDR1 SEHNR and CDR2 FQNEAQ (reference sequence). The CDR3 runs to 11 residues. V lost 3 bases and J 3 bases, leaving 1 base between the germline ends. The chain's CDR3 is CASSLTDTQYF. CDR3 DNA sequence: TGTGCCAGCAGCTTGACAGATACGCAGTATTTT.

Here the CDR3 DNA reads TGTGCCAGCAGCTTAGATCCGAGGGGTGAGGGCTACACCTTC. Translating gives CASSLDPRGEGYTF. The chain recombines TRBV11-2 with TRBJ1-2; TRBD1 is a possible D gene (5 bases). The V and J ends lost 0 bases and 8 bases respectively, with 13 bases between them. Germline V CDR1 and CDR2: SGHAT, FQNNGV. CDR3 size: 14 residues.

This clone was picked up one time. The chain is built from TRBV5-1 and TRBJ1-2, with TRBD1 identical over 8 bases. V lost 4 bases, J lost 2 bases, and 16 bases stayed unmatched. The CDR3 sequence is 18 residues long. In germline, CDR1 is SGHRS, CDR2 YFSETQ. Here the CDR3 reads CASSRIGETGATNYGYTF. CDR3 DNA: TGCGCCAGCAGCCGTATAGGAGAGACAGGGGCTACCAACTATGGCTACACCTTC.

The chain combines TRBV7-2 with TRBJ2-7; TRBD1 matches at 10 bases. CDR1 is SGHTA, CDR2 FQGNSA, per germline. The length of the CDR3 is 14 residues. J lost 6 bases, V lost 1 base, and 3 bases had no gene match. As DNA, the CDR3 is TGTGCCAGCAGCTTAGAGGGGACAGGGGCCGAGCAGTACTTC. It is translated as CASSLEGTGAEQYF.

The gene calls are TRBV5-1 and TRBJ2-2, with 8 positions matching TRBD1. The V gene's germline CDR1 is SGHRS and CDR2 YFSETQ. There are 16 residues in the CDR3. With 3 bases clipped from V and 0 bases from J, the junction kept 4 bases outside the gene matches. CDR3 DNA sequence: TGCGCCAGCAGCTGGACAGGGACCGCGAACACCGGGGAGCTGTTTTTT. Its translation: CASSWTGTANTGELFF.

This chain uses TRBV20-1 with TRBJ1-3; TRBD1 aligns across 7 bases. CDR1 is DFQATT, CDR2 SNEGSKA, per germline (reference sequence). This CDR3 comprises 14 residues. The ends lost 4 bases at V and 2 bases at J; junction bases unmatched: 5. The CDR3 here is CSATDRVAGNTIYF. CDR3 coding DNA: TGCAGTGCTACTGACAGGGTCGCTGGAAACACCATATATTTT.

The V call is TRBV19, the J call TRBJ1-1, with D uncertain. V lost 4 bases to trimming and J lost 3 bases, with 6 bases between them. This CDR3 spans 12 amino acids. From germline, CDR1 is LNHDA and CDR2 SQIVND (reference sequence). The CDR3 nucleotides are TGTGCCAGTAGTAAGCAGCACACTGAAGCTTTCTTT. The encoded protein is CASSKQHTEAFF.